The sequence of this T cell receptor beta chain was determined in a study of identical twins. Germline V gene lookup returns CDR1 MNHEY and CDR2 SMNVEV (reference sequence). Trimming took 4 bases from V and 3 from J, leaving 15 bases between them. The CDR3 has 15 amino acids. Template switching added a universal primer site, and cDNA bore unique molecular identifiers. TCRdb reprocessed the 5' RACE reads with MiXCR, giving one entry per CDR3 protein. The sample shows around 280,000 distinct CDR3 sequences, roughly 8.6% of them seen only once. This clonotype was picked up a small number of times. The same sample was also used in a study of yellow fever vaccine responses in identical twins.

Sequenced: memory (CD45RO+) T cells sorted from blood. The clonotype originates from a woman younger than 30 in good health. The genes are TRBV27 and TRBJ1-2; TRBD1 might be the D (6 bases). The CDR3 spells CASSSRSQGDYGYTF. CDR3 coding DNA: TGTGCCAGCAGTTCTAGGTCACAGGGCGACTATGGCTACACCTTC.